The 9 T cell receptor beta chains reported below all come from one sample, sequenced in a study of cytomegalovirus exposure and HLA in healthy donors. 60 Vbeta and 13 Jbeta primers were used in PCR. Measured with immunoSEQ multiplex PCR; TCRdb has only the in-frame clones, and not every one. The sample lists some 120,000 clones, 81% occurring once. Sequencing was performed on PBMCs. The origin of the receptors is a woman in her 30s in good health and CMV-seronegative.

The rearrangement links TRBV19 to TRBJ2-3, with 7 bases that match TRBD2. From germline, CDR1 is LNHDA and CDR2 SQIVND (reference sequence). J was trimmed by 2 bases and V by 1 base; bases with no gene match: 6. CDR3 size: 16 residues. The CDR3 loop reads CASSIGSSGVTDTQYF. For the CDR3, the DNA is TGTGCCAGTAGTATAGGGTCCAGCGGGGTCACAGATACGCAGTATTTT.

J is TRBJ1-1 and V is TRBV19, with no clear D. Germline V CDR1 and CDR2: LNHDA, SQIVND (reference sequence). Trimming shortened V by 4 bases and J by 4 bases, and 16 bases separated the two germline ends. CDR3 length: 15 residues. CDR3 sequence reads: CASSRQPGVATEAFF. CDR3 DNA: TGTGCCAGTAGTAGGCAGCCCGGGGTAGCCACTGAAGCTTTCTTT.

The chain has TRBV13 and TRBJ2-2; D not certain. Germline CDR1 PRHDT, CDR2 FYEKMQ (reference sequence). This CDR3 has 15 residues. V gave up 4 bases and J gave up 0 bases, with 9 bases separating them. CDR3 sequence: CASSSDLANTGELFF. CDR3 nucleotides: TGTGCCAGCAGCTCCGACTTGGCGAACACCGGGGAGCTGTTTTTT.

This clone appeared once. V is TRBV30 and J is TRBJ2-5, with 13 bases aligning to TRBD2. The germline gives CDR1 GTSNPN, CDR2 SVGIG (reference sequence). The CDR3 is 15 amino acids. The V segment lost 5 bases and the J segment 1 base; nucleotides outside the gene matches: 4. The CDR3 protein is CAWGGLAGFQETQYF. CDR3 in DNA: TGTGCCTGGGGGGGACTAGCGGGATTCCAAGAGACCCAGTACTTC.

V and J are TRBV7-9 and TRBJ2-7; 9 bases agree with TRBD1. V dropped 5 bases and J dropped 4; count of bases not matched to a gene: 12. The germline CDR1 and CDR2 sequences are SEHNR and FQNEAQ (reference sequence). CDR3 length: 16 residues. The CDR3 reads CASSTHTGGWSYEQYF. The DNA for the CDR3 is TGTGCCAGCAGCACCCATACAGGGGGCTGGAGTTACGAGCAGTACTTC.

The V and J genes are TRBV5-4 and TRBJ2-7; D possibly corresponds to TRBD1 (5 bases). The germline CDR1 and CDR2 sequences are SGHNT and YYREEE (reference sequence). V lost 6 bases and J 5 bases, leaving 15 bases between the germline ends. This CDR3 is built from 13 residues. The CDR3 here is CASKQEPLHEQYF. As DNA, the CDR3 is TGTGCCAGCAAACAGGAGCCGTTGCACGAGCAGTACTTC.

V gene TRBV6-4 combines with J gene TRBJ2-7; 8 bases align to TRBD2. The germline gives CDR1 MRHNA, CDR2 SNTAGT. V lost 2 bases to trimming and J lost 5 bases; unmatched junction nucleotides: 8. The CDR3 loop spans 15 amino acids. CDR3 nucleotides: TGTGCCAGCAGTGACGTAGCGGGGCCTGTAGACGAGCAGTACTTC. Residues: CASSDVAGPVDEQYF.

The chain links TRBV19 to TRBJ1-6, with D tentatively TRBD1 (6 bases). This CDR3 region has 15 residues. Germline lookup yields CDR1 LNHDA and CDR2 SQIVND (reference sequence). V shed 5 bases and J shed 10 bases, with 18 bases lying between them. In DNA form, the CDR3 reads TGTGCCAGTAGTGTGTCTGGGGGGGCTCGCTCACCCCTCCACTTT. Its translation is CASSVSGGARSPLHF.

This clone turned up a few times. The chain carries TRBV9 and TRBJ1-2, with 7 nucleotides matching TRBD1. V lost 4 bases and J lost 4; bases outside the gene matches: 7. This CDR3 region has 14 residues. Germline loops: CDR1 SGDLS, CDR2 YYNGEE. As DNA, the CDR3 is TGTGCCAGCAGCACAGCCGGGACAGCCTATGGCTACACCTTC. Translating gives CASSTAGTAYGYTF. The whole variable domain, remainder taken from reference TRBV9 and TRBJ1-2, is DSGVTQTPKHLITATGQRVTLRCSPRSGDLSVYWYQQSLDQGLQFLIQYYNGEERAKGNILERFSAQQFPDLHSELNLSSLELGDSALYFCASSTAGTAYGYTFGSGTRLTVV.